This T cell receptor beta chain was observed in a study of T cells in Graves' hyperthyroidism and ophthalmopathy. Overall study results and limits: Blood also showed most of the thyroid clonotypes that were expanded above 0.001. Ophthalmopathy got predicted by the model a median roughly six months before its onset.

Each person with ophthalmopathy scored at least 3 on the Clinical Activity Score, reached NOSPECS grade 4 or higher, and had been ill under 3 months. Exclusions: uncontrolled infection, other autoimmune disease, pregnancy, lactation. The V gene lost 3 bases and the J gene lost 4 bases, with 15 bases spanning the gap. Germline V gene sequence: CDR1 MDHEN, CDR2 SYDVKM. The CDR3 loop spans 15 amino acids. This clonotype was seen ten or more times. The antigen remains unidentified. Amplification yielded TCR beta CDR3 regions, with RNA transcripts as the source. TCR CDR3 underwent first-round RT-PCR with the HTBI primer set. TCRdb ran MiXCR on the multiplex PCR reads and lists one entry per CDR3 protein. This table has about 610,000 distinct CDR3 sequences, about a sixth appearing once.

This receptor was obtained from a woman aged 40-49 years with Graves' ophthalmopathy. This chain connects TRBV28 to TRBJ1-1; a weak D match, TRBD1 (5 bases). The sample comprised blood. The CDR3 DNA follows: TGTGCCAGCAGTTTGCGGGGGGGTCTGGGCACTGAAGCTTTCTTT. This gives the protein CASSLRGGLGTEAFF.